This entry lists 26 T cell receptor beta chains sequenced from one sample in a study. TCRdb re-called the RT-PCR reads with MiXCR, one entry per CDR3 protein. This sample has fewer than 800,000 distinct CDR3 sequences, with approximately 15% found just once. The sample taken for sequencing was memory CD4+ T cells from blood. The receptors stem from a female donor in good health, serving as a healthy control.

Written as DNA, the CDR3 is TGCGCCAGCAGCCCCGGGACTAGCTCAAATGAGCAGTTCTTC. As protein: CASSPGTSSNEQFF. The rearrangement uses TRBV5-1 and TRBJ2-1, with 9 bases that match TRBD2. V lost 4 bases, J lost 7 bases, and 6 bases stayed unmatched. CDR3 length: 14 residues. CDR1 is SGHRS, CDR2 YFSETQ, per germline.

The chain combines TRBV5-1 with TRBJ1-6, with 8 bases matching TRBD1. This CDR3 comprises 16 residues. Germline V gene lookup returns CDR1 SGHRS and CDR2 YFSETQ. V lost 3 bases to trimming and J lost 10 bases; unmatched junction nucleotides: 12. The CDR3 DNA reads TGCGCCAGCAGCTCTTCAGGGGGCACGGAAAACTCACCCCTCCACTTT. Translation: CASSSSGGTENSPLHF.

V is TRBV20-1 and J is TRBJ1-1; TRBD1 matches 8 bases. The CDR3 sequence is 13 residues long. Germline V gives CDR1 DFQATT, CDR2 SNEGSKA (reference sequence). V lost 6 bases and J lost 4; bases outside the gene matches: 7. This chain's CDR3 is CSAPHDRGTEAFF. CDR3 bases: TGCAGTGCCCCTCATGACAGGGGCACTGAAGCTTTCTTT.

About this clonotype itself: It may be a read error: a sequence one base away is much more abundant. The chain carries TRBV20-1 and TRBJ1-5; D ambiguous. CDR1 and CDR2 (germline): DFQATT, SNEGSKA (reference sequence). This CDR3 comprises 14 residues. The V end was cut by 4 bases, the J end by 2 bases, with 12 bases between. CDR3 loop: CSATPFVGNQPQHF. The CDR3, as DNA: TGCAGTGCTACCCCTTTTGTGGGCAATCAGCCCCAGCATTTT.

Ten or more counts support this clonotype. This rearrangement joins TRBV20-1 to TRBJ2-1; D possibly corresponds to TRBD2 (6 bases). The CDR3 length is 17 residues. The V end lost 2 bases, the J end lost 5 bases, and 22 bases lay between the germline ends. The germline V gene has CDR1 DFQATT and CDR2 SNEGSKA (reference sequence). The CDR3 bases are TGCAGTGCTAGACTGCCGCTGAGTCGCGGGGCGGACAATGAGCAGTTCTTC. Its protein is CSARLPLSRGADNEQFF.

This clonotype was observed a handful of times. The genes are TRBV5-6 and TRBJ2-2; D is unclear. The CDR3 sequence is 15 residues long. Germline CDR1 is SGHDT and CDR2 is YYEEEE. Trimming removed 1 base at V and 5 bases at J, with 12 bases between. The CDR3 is CASSLYRIGTGELFF. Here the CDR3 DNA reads TGTGCCAGCAGCTTGTACAGAATTGGAACCGGGGAGCTGTTTTTT. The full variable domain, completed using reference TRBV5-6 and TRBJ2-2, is DAGVTQSPTHLIKTRGQQVTLRCSPKSGHDTVSWYQQALGQGPQFIFQYYEEEERQRGNFPDRFSGHQFPNYSSELNVNALLLGDSALYLCASSLYRIGTGELFFGEGSRLTVL.

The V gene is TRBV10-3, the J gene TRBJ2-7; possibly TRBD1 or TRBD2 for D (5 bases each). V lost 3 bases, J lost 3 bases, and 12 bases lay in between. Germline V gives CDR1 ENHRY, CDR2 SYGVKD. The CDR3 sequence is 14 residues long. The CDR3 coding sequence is TGTGCCATCAGTGAAGCTAGGGGAGACTACGAGCAGTACTTC. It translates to CAISEARGDYEQYF.

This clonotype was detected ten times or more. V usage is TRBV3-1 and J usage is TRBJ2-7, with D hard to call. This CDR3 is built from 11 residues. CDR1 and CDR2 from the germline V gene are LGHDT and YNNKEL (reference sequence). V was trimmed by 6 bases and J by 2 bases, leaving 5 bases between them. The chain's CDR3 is CASSKTYEQYF. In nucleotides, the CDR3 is TGTGCCAGCAGTAAAACCTACGAGCAGTACTTC.

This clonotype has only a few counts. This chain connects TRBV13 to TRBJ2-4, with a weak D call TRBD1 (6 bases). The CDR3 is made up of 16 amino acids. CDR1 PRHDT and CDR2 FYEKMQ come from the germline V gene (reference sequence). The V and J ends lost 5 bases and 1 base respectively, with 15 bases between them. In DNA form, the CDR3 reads TGTGCCAGCAGCCTAGTGGGGGCGCGGGCCAAAAACATTCAGTACTTC. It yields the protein CASSLVGARAKNIQYF.

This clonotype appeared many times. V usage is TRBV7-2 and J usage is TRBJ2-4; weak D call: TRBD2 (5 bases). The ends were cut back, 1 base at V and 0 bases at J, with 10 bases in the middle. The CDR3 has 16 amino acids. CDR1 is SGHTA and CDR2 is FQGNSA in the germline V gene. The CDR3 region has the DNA TGTGCCAGCAGCTTAGTTTCGGGGTTAGCCAAAAACATTCAGTACTTC. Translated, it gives CASSLVSGLAKNIQYF.

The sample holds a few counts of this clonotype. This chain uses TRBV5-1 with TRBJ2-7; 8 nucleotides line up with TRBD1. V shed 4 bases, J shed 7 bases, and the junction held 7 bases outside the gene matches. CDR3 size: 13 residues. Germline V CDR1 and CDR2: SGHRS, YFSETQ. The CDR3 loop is CASSKGQAEEQYF. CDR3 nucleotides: TGCGCCAGCAGCAAGGGACAGGCGGAGGAGCAGTACTTC.

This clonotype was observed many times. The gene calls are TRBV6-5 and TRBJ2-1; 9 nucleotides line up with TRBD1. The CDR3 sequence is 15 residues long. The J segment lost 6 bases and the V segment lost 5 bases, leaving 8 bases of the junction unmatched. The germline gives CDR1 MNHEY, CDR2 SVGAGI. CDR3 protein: CASSTGQGVRNEQFF. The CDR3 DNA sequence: TGTGCCAGCAGTACGGGACAGGGTGTTCGCAATGAGCAGTTCTTC.

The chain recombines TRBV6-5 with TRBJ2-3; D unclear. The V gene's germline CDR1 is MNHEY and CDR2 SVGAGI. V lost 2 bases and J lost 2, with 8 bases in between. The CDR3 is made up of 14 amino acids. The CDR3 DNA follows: TGTGCCAGCAGTTACAATACCTTCACAGATACGCAGTATTTT. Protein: CASSYNTFTDTQYF.

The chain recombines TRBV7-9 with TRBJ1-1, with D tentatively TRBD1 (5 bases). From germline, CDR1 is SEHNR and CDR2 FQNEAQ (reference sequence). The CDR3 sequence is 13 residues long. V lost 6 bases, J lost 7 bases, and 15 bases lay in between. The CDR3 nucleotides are TGTGCCAGCAGGAAAACCAGGGACGGTGAAGCTTTCTTT. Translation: CASRKTRDGEAFF.

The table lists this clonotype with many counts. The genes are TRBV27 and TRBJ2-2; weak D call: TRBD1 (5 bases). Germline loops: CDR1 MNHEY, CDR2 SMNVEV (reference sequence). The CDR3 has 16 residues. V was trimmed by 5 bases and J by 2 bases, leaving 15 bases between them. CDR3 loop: CASSPVGQGNTGELFF. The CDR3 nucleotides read TGTGCCAGCAGTCCGGTGGGGCAGGGAAACACCGGGGAGCTGTTTTTT.

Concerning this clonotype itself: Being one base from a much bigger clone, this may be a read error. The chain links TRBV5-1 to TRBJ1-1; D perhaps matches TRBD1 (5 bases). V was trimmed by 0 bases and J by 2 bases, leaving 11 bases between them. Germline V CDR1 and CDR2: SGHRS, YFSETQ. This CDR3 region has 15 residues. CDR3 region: CASSLATGFNTEAFF. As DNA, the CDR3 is TGCGCCAGCAGCTTGGCAACAGGCTTTAACACTGAAGCTTTCTTT.

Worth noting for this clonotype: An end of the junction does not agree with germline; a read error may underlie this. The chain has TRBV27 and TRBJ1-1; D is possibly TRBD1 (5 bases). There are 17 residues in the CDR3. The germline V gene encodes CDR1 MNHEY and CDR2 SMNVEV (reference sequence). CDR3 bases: TGTGCCAGCAGCTCCTCGAGGTGGGGGGTGGAGAACTCTGAAGCTTTCTTT. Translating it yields CASSSSRWGVENSEAFF.

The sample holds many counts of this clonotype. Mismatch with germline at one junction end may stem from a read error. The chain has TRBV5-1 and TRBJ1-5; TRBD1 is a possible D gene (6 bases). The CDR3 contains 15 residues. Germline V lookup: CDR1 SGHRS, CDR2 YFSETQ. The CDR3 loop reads CASSLGGSSNQPQHF. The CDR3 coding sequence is TGTGCCAGCAGTTTAGGGGGGTCGAGCAATCAGCCCCAGCATTTT.

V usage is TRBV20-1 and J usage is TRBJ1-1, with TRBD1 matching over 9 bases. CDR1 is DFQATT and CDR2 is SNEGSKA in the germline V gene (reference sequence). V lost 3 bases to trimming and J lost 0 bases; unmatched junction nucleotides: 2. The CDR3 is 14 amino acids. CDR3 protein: CSARGQGVNTEAFF. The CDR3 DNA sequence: TGCAGTGCTAGGGGACAGGGAGTGAACACTGAAGCTTTCTTT.

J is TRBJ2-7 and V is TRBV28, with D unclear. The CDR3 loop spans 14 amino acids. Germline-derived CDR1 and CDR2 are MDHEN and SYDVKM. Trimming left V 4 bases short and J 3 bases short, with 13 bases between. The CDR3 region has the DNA TGTGCCAGCAGTTCTGGAAATCCTCGCTACGAGCAGTACTTC. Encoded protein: CASSSGNPRYEQYF.

In DNA form, the CDR3 reads TGTGCCAGCTCACCACCGGGGTTACTTCAAGAGACCCAGTACTTC. It codes for CASSPPGLLQETQYF. This chain joins TRBV18 and TRBJ2-5; D uncertain. This CDR3 region has 15 residues. The germline gives CDR1 KGHSH, CDR2 LQKENI. V was shortened by 0 bases and J by 2 bases, with 10 bases between the two germline ends.

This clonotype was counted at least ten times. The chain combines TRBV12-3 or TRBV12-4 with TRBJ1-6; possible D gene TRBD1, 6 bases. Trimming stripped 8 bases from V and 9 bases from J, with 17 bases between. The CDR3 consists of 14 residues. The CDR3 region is CASSSAGGSSPLHF. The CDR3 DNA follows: TGTGCCAGCTCCTCGGCCGGGGGCAGTTCACCCCTCCACTTT.

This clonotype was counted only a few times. The chain's CDR3 is CASSLEGGRGSPLHF. CDR3 nucleotides: TGTGCCAGCAGCCTTGAGGGGGGCAGAGGATCACCCCTCCACTTT. The chain employs TRBV21-1 and TRBJ1-6; the table names TRBD1, a call not compared with the DNA. TRBV21-1 has pseudogene status. The length of the CDR3 is 15 residues.

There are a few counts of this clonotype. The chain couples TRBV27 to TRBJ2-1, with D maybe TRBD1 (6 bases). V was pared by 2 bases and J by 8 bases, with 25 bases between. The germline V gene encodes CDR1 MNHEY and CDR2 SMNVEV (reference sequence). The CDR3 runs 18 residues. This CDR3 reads CASSLKLGYREWGDEQFF. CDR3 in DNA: TGTGCCAGCAGTTTAAAATTAGGGTACAGGGAATGGGGTGATGAGCAGTTCTTC.

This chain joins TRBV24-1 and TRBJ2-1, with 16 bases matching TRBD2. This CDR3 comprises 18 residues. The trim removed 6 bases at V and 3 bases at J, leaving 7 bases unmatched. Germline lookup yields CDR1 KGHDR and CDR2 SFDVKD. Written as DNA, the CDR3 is TGTGCCACCAGTACGGGACTAGCGGGAGGGCATGACTACAATGAGCAGTTCTTC. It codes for CATSTGLAGGHDYNEQFF.

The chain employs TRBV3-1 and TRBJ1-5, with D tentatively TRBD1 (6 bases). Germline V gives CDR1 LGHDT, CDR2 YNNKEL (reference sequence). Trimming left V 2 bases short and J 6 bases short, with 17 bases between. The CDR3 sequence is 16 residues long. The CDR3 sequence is CASSQSMQGWGQPQHF. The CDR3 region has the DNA TGTGCCAGCAGCCAATCAATGCAGGGGTGGGGTCAGCCCCAGCATTTT.